Following are 14 T cell receptor beta chains from one sample sequenced in a study of T-cell memory formation after mild COVID-19. Each CDR3 protein is one row after TCRdb ran MiXCR on the 5' RACE reads. In the table there are about 140,000 distinct CDR3 sequences, roughly 13% of which are singletons. Sequenced: PBMCs or a T cell subset sorted from them (not recorded which). All receptors come from an adult woman who had mild COVID-19 (a few samples of this study predate the infection). Cell type and time point are not known.

This chain uses TRBV5-1 with TRBJ2-7; 9 bases are shared with TRBD1. The CDR3 is 15 residues long. Germline CDR1 is SGHRS and CDR2 is YFSETQ. V gave up 5 bases and J gave up 5 bases; unmatched junction bases: 11. The CDR3 loop is CASSLGQGGGDEQYF. CDR3 nucleotides: TGCGCCAGCAGTCTGGGACAGGGAGGTGGCGACGAGCAGTACTTC. Drawing the rest from reference TRBV5-1 and TRBJ2-7, the complete variable domain is KAGVTQTPRYLIKTRGQQVTLSCSPISGHRSVSWYQQTPGQGLQFLFEYFSETQRNKGNFPGRFSGRQFSNSRSEMNVSTLELGDSALYLCASSLGQGGGDEQYFGPGTRLTVT.

This clonotype was observed a handful of times. The CDR3 DNA reads TGCAGCGTTAAAGGGGCAGGGGCCTACGAGCAGTACTTC. This translates into CSVKGAGAYEQYF. V is TRBV29-1 and J is TRBJ2-7; the D gene is possibly TRBD1 (6 bases). Trimming took 5 bases from V and 2 from J, leaving 13 bases between them. Germline assignment: CDR1 SQVTM and CDR2 ANQGSEA. The CDR3 is 13 amino acids.

This clonotype has more than one count but fewer than ten. This chain joins TRBV24-1 and TRBJ2-1, with D possibly matching TRBD2 (6 bases). The CDR3 loop spans 16 amino acids. The germline gives CDR1 KGHDR, CDR2 SFDVKD. V was shortened by 1 base and J by 0 bases, with 9 bases between the two germline ends. This CDR3 is CATSDFDGSSYNEQFF. In DNA, the CDR3 is TGTGCCACCAGTGATTTCGACGGGAGCTCCTACAATGAGCAGTTCTTC.

This clonotype was counted only a few times. The J gene is TRBJ2-1, the V gene TRBV15, with D perhaps TRBD2 (6 bases). Germline V lookup: CDR1 LNHNV, CDR2 YYDKDF (reference sequence). The CDR3 sequence is 15 residues long. Trimming cost V 2 bases and J 5 bases, with 13 bases left between them. The CDR3 loop reads CATSRWGSGDNEQFF. The DNA of the CDR3 is TGTGCCACCAGCAGATGGGGATCGGGAGACAATGAGCAGTTCTTC.

This clonotype came up a few times. This chain uses TRBV12-3 or TRBV12-4 with TRBJ2-3; 11 bases align to TRBD2. With V trimmed by 4 bases and J by 0 bases, 12 bases remained unmatched. This CDR3 is 19 amino acids long. CDR3 sequence: CASSSTTSGAPPSTDTQYF. DNA for the CDR3: TGTGCCAGCAGTTCTACGACTAGCGGGGCCCCCCCTAGCACAGATACGCAGTATTTT.

The genes are TRBV6-1 and TRBJ2-2; D may be TRBD2 (5 bases). Trimming pared 5 bases from V and 5 bases from J, leaving 12 bases between. The CDR3 consists of 14 residues. Germline lookup yields CDR1 MNHNS and CDR2 SASEGT. The CDR3 coding sequence is TGTGCCAGCAGTCCCCCCGTAGCGACCGGGGAGCTGTTTTTT. Translation gives CASSPPVATGELFF.

In this sample, this clonotype turned up a few times. The chain employs TRBV9 and TRBJ2-3; 10 positions match TRBD2. The CDR3 spans 15 residues. Per germline, CDR1 SGDLS and CDR2 YYNGEE. J was trimmed by 0 bases and V by 8 bases; bases with no gene match: 6. The chain's CDR3 is CASSSGGASTDTQYF. CDR3 bases: TGTGCCAGTTCTAGCGGGGGAGCTAGCACAGATACGCAGTATTTT.

This chain connects TRBV3-1 to TRBJ2-6; D might be TRBD2 (6 bases). The ends were cut back, 4 bases at V and 3 bases at J, with 16 bases in the middle. Per the germline V gene, CDR1 is LGHDT and CDR2 is YNNKEL (reference sequence). The CDR3 consists of 17 residues. The CDR3 DNA reads TGTGCCAGCAGCCTTAAGATGTCGGGGGATGGGGCCAACGTCCTGACTTTC. This encodes CASSLKMSGDGANVLTF.

This clonotype was seen only a few times. The gene calls are TRBV7-9 and TRBJ2-7; no firm D call. CDR3 size: 14 residues. Germline V gives CDR1 SEHNR, CDR2 FQNEAQ (reference sequence). Trimming took off 5 bases at V and 2 bases at J, with 13 bases between the two ends. DNA of the CDR3: TGTGCCAGCAGCGTCGGCCATGGGACCTACGAGCAGTACTTC. Its protein is CASSVGHGTYEQYF.

In this sample, this clonotype turned up a few times. This rearrangement joins TRBV12-3 or TRBV12-4 to TRBJ2-3; D is ambiguous. CDR3 length: 15 residues. Trimming took 7 bases from V and 0 from J, leaving 14 bases between them. CDR3 sequence: CASNDEFGSTDTQYF. The CDR3 DNA reads as TGTGCCAGCAACGACGAGTTCGGGAGCACAGATACGCAGTATTTT.

This clonotype turned up a few times. The chain recombines TRBV12-3 or TRBV12-4 with TRBJ2-1; TRBD2 matches at 9 bases. V lost 5 bases, J lost 0 bases, and 5 bases stayed unmatched. The CDR3 sequence is 16 residues long. CDR3 nucleotide sequence: TGTGCCAGCAGTCCCAATAGCGGGAGCTCCTACAATGAGCAGTTCTTC. Translating gives CASSPNSGSSYNEQFF.

V gene TRBV4-1 combines with J gene TRBJ2-7; 7 bases align to TRBD2. Per germline, CDR1 MGHRA and CDR2 YSYEKL. This CDR3 comprises 15 residues. Trimming took 7 bases from V and 0 from J; bases not matched to a gene: 9. The CDR3: CASTKDPGGSYEQYF. The CDR3 DNA sequence: TGCGCCAGCACCAAGGACCCGGGGGGCTCCTACGAGCAGTACTTC.

The chain joins TRBV3-1 to TRBJ1-1; no definite D call. CDR1 is LGHDT and CDR2 is YNNKEL in the germline V gene (reference sequence). CDR3 length equals 17 residues. Trimming removed 0 bases at V and 0 bases at J, with 14 bases between. In DNA, the CDR3 is TGTGCCAGCAGCCAAGATTTGGGCAGCTTCATGAACACTGAAGCTTTCTTT. Its protein product is CASSQDLGSFMNTEAFF.

There are a few counts of this clonotype. The V and J genes are TRBV4-1 and TRBJ2-5; D ambiguous. The CDR3 runs to 12 residues. CDR1 is MGHRA, CDR2 YSYEKL, per germline. V dropped 0 bases and J dropped 6 bases, with 5 bases sitting between them. The CDR3 here is CASSQDSKTQYF. The CDR3 bases are TGCGCCAGCAGCCAAGATAGTAAGACCCAGTACTTC.